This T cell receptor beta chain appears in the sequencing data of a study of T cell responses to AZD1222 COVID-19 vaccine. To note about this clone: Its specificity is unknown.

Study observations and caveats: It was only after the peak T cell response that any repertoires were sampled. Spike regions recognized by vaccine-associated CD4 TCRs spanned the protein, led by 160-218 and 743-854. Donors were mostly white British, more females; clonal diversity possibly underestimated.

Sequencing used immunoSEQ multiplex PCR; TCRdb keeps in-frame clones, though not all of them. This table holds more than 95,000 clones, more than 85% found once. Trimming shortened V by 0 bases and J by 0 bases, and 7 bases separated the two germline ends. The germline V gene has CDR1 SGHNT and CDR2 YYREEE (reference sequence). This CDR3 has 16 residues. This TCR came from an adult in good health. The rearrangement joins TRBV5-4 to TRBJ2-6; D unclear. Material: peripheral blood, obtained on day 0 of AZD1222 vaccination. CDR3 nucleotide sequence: TGTGCCAGCAGCTTGGATCTGTCCTCTGGGGCCAACGTCCTGACTTTC. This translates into CASSLDLSSGANVLTF.